This record concerns one T cell receptor beta chain sequence. Its antigen is currently unknown. CDR3 length: 14 amino acids. Trimming took 4 bases from V and 6 from J, leaving 16 bases between them. CDR1 and CDR2 (germline): MGHRA, YSYEKL. The data originate from a study of cytomegalovirus exposure and HLA in healthy donors. Study-wide results and limits: Within an earlier analysis, most TCR beta V segments proved productive either about 87% or about 30% of the time. Later on, a genetic analysis was performed. It linked a missense variant in DCLRE1C with V- and J-gene trimming of TCR beta.

Researchers ran the PCR with 60 Vbeta and 13 Jbeta primers. Method: immunoSEQ multiplex PCR; TCRdb's copy keeps in-frame clones and lacks some. The table lists 150,000 to 200,000 clones, 65% to 85% of them singletons. Sequenced input: PBMCs. This chain links TRBV4-1 with TRBJ2-7; D may be TRBD1 (6 bases). The clonotype comes from a man in his late teens or twenties in good health and CMV-seronegative. The CDR3: CASSPTGLEREQYF. DNA for the CDR3: TGCGCCAGCAGCCCCACAGGGCTGGAGCGCGAGCAGTACTTC.